The rows below give T cell receptor beta chains drawn from one sample of a study of OX40 agonist ivuxolimab in advanced cancers. The method was immunoSEQ multiplex PCR; TCRdb's version includes in-frame clones alone and lacks a portion of them. The profile shows tens of thousands of clones, roughly 85% of them singletons. Sequencing used CD4+ or CD8+ T cells sorted from blood, obtained in a trial of the OX40 agonist ivuxolimab. Receptors were obtained from an adult with an advanced solid tumor such as melanoma, head and neck, liver or kidney cancer. Each CDR3 is given with its conserved first and last residue. A D gene is named only where the DNA matches it firmly. Only some rows state a clone size, as once, few, many or a class for expanded clones.

v_gene: TRBV19
abundance: once
d_gene: .
j_gene: TRBJ1-1
CDR3nt: TGTGCCAGTAGGATTGGGGCGAACACTGAAGCTTTCTTT
CDR3aa: CASRIGANTEAFF

v_gene: TRBV9
abundance: .
d_gene: .
j_gene: TRBJ2-3
CDR3nt: TGTGCCAGCAGCGCCCCCGGCGGGGCTACGCAGTATTTT
CDR3aa: CASSAPGGATQYF

v_gene: TRBV4-3
abundance: .
d_gene: TRBD2
j_gene: TRBJ2-1
CDR3nt: TGCGCCAGCAGCCAAGATCTTGGGCTAGCGGGTTACAATGAGCAGTTCTTC
CDR3aa: CASSQDLGLAGYNEQFF

v_gene: TRBV27
abundance: .
d_gene: .
j_gene: TRBJ1-2
CDR3nt: TGTGCCAGCGGAGGGTACCAGGTGAAGAACTATGGCTACACCTTC
CDR3aa: CASGGYQVKNYGYTF

v_gene: TRBV27
abundance: .
d_gene: .
j_gene: TRBJ2-1
CDR3nt: TGTGCCAGCAGCCTAGCCCTCCCTAATGAGCAGTTCTTC
CDR3aa: CASSLALPNEQFF

v_gene: TRBV11-1
abundance: .
d_gene: .
j_gene: TRBJ2-7
CDR3nt: TGTGCCAGCAGCTTCGAGACAGAGATAATGTCCTACGAGCAGTACTTC
CDR3aa: CASSFETEIMSYEQYF

v_gene: TRBV7-6
abundance: .
d_gene: .
j_gene: TRBJ2-2
CDR3nt: TGTGCCAGTTCTCCGGGACTCCCGGACACCGGGGAGCTGTTTTTT
CDR3aa: CASSPGLPDTGELFF

v_gene: TRBV29-1
abundance: few
d_gene: .
j_gene: TRBJ2-2
CDR3nt: TGCAGCGTTGCAGGCAGGGGTAACACCGGGGAGCTGTTTTTT
CDR3aa: CSVAGRGNTGELFF

v_gene: TRBV29-1
abundance: .
d_gene: TRBD2
j_gene: TRBJ2-1
CDR3nt: TGCAGCGTCGACACTAGCGGGGGAAACAATGAGCAGTTCTTC
CDR3aa: CSVDTSGGNNEQFF

v_gene: TRBV4-3
abundance: .
d_gene: .
j_gene: TRBJ2-7
CDR3nt: TGCGCCAGCGCTAGCTCCTACGAGCAGTACTTC
CDR3aa: CASASSYEQYF

v_gene: TRBV12-5
abundance: .
d_gene: .
j_gene: TRBJ2-5
CDR3nt: TGTGCTAGTGGTTTGGTACATATACCGGGAGAGACCCAGTACTTC
CDR3aa: CASGLVHIPGETQYF

v_gene: TRBV6-6
abundance: .
d_gene: .
j_gene: TRBJ2-1
CDR3nt: TGTGCCAGCCGGCTGCGGTCGGAGGGCAGAGGTGAGCAGTTCTTC
CDR3aa: CASRLRSEGRGEQFF

v_gene: TRBV7-9
abundance: few
d_gene: .
j_gene: TRBJ1-1
CDR3nt: TGTGCCAGCAGCTTAAGCGTCAACTTCGAAGCTTTCTTT
CDR3aa: CASSLSVNFEAFF

v_gene: TRBV7-6
abundance: .
d_gene: TRBD1
j_gene: TRBJ1-5
CDR3nt: TGTGCCAGCAGCTTAGGAGGGGGCCAGGGCAATCAGCCCCAGCATTTT
CDR3aa: CASSLGGGQGNQPQHF

v_gene: TRBV27
abundance: .
d_gene: .
j_gene: TRBJ1-2
CDR3nt: TGTGCCAGCAGTTTCGGGGTTGCCTATGGCTACACCTTC
CDR3aa: CASSFGVAYGYTF

v_gene: TRBV7-6
abundance: once
d_gene: .
j_gene: TRBJ2-1
CDR3nt: TGTGCCAGCAGCCTTTTCTTGGGGGAGGAGCCCGAGCAGTTCTTC
CDR3aa: CASSLFLGEEPEQFF

v_gene: TRBV7-9
abundance: .
d_gene: .
j_gene: TRBJ2-7
CDR3nt: TGTGCCAGCAGCCTGGGGCCCTCGACCTACGAGCAGTACTTC
CDR3aa: CASSLGPSTYEQYF

v_gene: TRBV5-4
abundance: .
d_gene: .
j_gene: TRBJ2-2
CDR3nt: TGTGCCAGCAGCTTGTCTCAGGGGGGGACGAACACCGGGGAGCTGTTTTTT
CDR3aa: CASSLSQGGTNTGELFF

v_gene: TRBV7-2
abundance: .
d_gene: TRBD2
j_gene: TRBJ2-7
CDR3nt: TGTGCCAGCAGCCAAGGGACTAGCGGACGTATTTCCTACGAGCAGTACTTC
CDR3aa: CASSQGTSGRISYEQYF

v_gene: TRBV7-3
abundance: .
d_gene: .
j_gene: TRBJ2-2
CDR3nt: TGTGCCAGCAGCTTATCCCTGAGGCAGAACACCGGGGAGCTGTTTTTT
CDR3aa: CASSLSLRQNTGELFF

v_gene: TRBV7-6
abundance: .
d_gene: .
j_gene: TRBJ1-4
CDR3nt: TGTGCCAGCAGCTTAGATTATAAACTGTTTTTT
CDR3aa: CASSLDYKLFF

v_gene: TRBV7-2
abundance: .
d_gene: .
j_gene: TRBJ1-1
CDR3nt: TGTGCCAGCAGACGTACCGCCTTTGGACAGAGCCATACTGAAGCTTTCTTT
CDR3aa: CASRRTAFGQSHTEAFF

v_gene: TRBV19
abundance: .
d_gene: .
j_gene: TRBJ1-5
CDR3nt: TGTGCCAGTACCCCAGGCGGAGGTCAGCCCCAGCATTTT
CDR3aa: CASTPGGGQPQHF

v_gene: TRBV19
abundance: .
d_gene: .
j_gene: TRBJ1-5
CDR3nt: TGTGCCAGTAGTGTCACCCCGGGACGGCTGACGGAGCCCCAGCATTTT
CDR3aa: CASSVTPGRLTEPQHF

v_gene: TRBV7-8
abundance: once
d_gene: TRBD1
j_gene: TRBJ2-7
CDR3nt: TGTGCCAGCAGCCCCGGGACAGGGTTTCACGAGCAGTACTTC
CDR3aa: CASSPGTGFHEQYF

v_gene: TRBV13
abundance: .
d_gene: TRBD1
j_gene: TRBJ1-2
CDR3nt: TGTGCCAGCAGCTCCGGGACAGGGCAGGATGGCTACACCTTC
CDR3aa: CASSSGTGQDGYTF

v_gene: TRBV19
abundance: .
d_gene: .
j_gene: TRBJ1-5
CDR3nt: TGTGCCAGTAGTAAGGGGAGTCAGCCCCAGCATTTT
CDR3aa: CASSKGSQPQHF

v_gene: TRBV19
abundance: .
d_gene: .
j_gene: TRBJ1-1
CDR3nt: TGTGCCAGTAGTACCCTAACAGGGAGTCTGGCTGAAGCTTTCTTT
CDR3aa: CASSTLTGSLAEAFF

v_gene: TRBV19
abundance: .
d_gene: .
j_gene: TRBJ2-1
CDR3nt: TGTGCCAGTACCCTTTTGCTGGCGGATATTAATGAGCAGTTCTTC
CDR3aa: CASTLLLADINEQFF

v_gene: TRBV27
abundance: .
d_gene: .
j_gene: TRBJ2-3
CDR3nt: TGTGCCAGCGGAGATACGCAGTATTTT
CDR3aa: CASGDTQYF

v_gene: TRBV30
abundance: .
d_gene: .
j_gene: TRBJ1-6
CDR3nt: TGTGCCGGCACGCAAACATATAATTCACCCCTCCACTTT
CDR3aa: CAGTQTYNSPLHF

v_gene: TRBV11-2
abundance: .
d_gene: .
j_gene: TRBJ1-2
CDR3nt: TGTGCCAGCAGCTTAGATGAACTGGGGGGAGCTAACTATGGCTACACCTTC
CDR3aa: CASSLDELGGANYGYTF

v_gene: TRBV27
abundance: .
d_gene: .
j_gene: TRBJ2-1
CDR3nt: TGTGCCAGCAGTTTAGCCTCGAGCGACTACCCCTACAATGAGCAGTTCTTC
CDR3aa: CASSLASSDYPYNEQFF

v_gene: TRBV12-5
abundance: .
d_gene: .
j_gene: TRBJ2-2
CDR3nt: TGTGCTAGTGGTTTGGTTCTACGAGGTACCATCTATAAGGACACCGGGGAGCTGTTTTTT
CDR3aa: CASGLVLRGTIYKDTGELFF

v_gene: TRBV4-3
abundance: few
d_gene: .
j_gene: TRBJ1-3
CDR3nt: TGCGCCAGCAGCCCCTACAGGGACTCTGGAAACACCATATATTTT
CDR3aa: CASSPYRDSGNTIYF

v_gene: TRBV6-6
abundance: .
d_gene: TRBD1
j_gene: TRBJ1-1
CDR3nt: TGTGCCAGCAGACAGGGGGTGAACACTGAAGCTTTCTTT
CDR3aa: CASRQGVNTEAFF